Here is one T cell receptor (beta chain) with its context. This record belongs to a study of blood T cell repertoires in COVID-19. Turning to the study itself: Acute and convalescent COVID-19 specimens originated in the United States, Italy and Spain. PBMCs, B-cell-depleted T cells, or T cells were the source of the cDNA or gDNA that made up the material.

The CDR3 sequence is 13 residues long. Trimming left V 7 bases short and J 8 bases short, with 14 bases between. In germline, CDR1 is KGHDR, CDR2 SFDVKD. How the authors handled the data: Researchers report that nucleated cell counts were estimated from reference gene primer amplification. Sequencing was performed with immunoSEQ multiplex PCR; in TCRdb, only in-frame clones are kept and a portion is missing. Clonal size and the V and J genes are those of that table, whereas D and trimming came from the DNA. Of around 160,000 clones in the sample, roughly 79% are singletons; the top ten hold roughly 8.4%.

Sequencing was done on a sample of peripheral blood. This chain joins TRBV24-1 and TRBJ1-5; no reliable D call. The clonotype originates from a human donor with acute or convalescent COVID-19. The donor label of this sample is uncertain. In DNA, the CDR3 is TGTGCCACCAGCCCGACGGGGTGGGAGCCCCAGCATTTT. Its protein product is CATSPTGWEPQHF.